The entry that follows covers one T cell receptor (beta chain) sequence. Its cognate antigen is unknown. The data were obtained in a study of PD-L1 blockade in urothelial cancer. Study observations and caveats: A pretreatment blood TCR clonality that fell below the median predicted better progression-free and overall survival.

Data came from immunoSEQ multiplex PCR; TCRdb stores just in-frame clones and leaves some out. Of around 71,000 clones listed, over 80% are singletons. Time point of the sample: pretreatment peripheral blood. The CDR3 is 21 residues long. Germline V gene lookup returns CDR1 GTSNPN and CDR2 SVGIG (reference sequence). The V and J ends lost 3 bases and 4 bases respectively, with 37 bases between them. This rearrangement joins TRBV30 to TRBJ2-7; possible D gene TRBD1, 5 bases. This receptor was obtained from a man in his forties with urothelial cancer. The source material was PBMCs, sampled around atezolizumab (anti-PD-L1) treatment. In DNA, the CDR3 is TGTGCCTGGAGGAACACCCGCCCGGGTAGAGGACAATTGAAGTGGATTTACGAGCAGTACTTC. Its translation is CAWRNTRPGRGQLKWIYEQYF. The full variable domain, in which reference TRBV30 and TRBJ2-7 provide the parts outside the CDR3, is SQTIHQWPATLVQPVGSPLSLECTVEGTSNPNLYWYRQAAGRGLQLLFYSVGIGQISSEVPQNLSASRPQDRQFILSSKKLLLSDSGFYLCAWRNTRPGRGQLKWIYEQYFGPGTRLTVT.